Each of the 7 T cell receptor delta chains below was sequenced from the same sample in a study of gamma delta lymphoproliferative disorders and STAT genes. TCRdb re-called clones from the multiplex PCR reads via CATT. The table lists about 690 delta-chain clones, approximately 5.5% of them singletons. The receptor sequences were amplified from genomic DNA of peripheral blood mononuclear cells. Sequencing was carried out using blood. These receptors originate from a human donor with gamma-delta T-cell large granular lymphocyte leukemia.

This clone was counted a few times. A far larger clone lies a single base away; this is likely a read error. The sample contains more than one DNA sequence encoding this CDR3. The CDR3 nucleotides are TGTGCCTGTGACACCGAGACCAACTGGGGGATACGCGTGGGCTCCTGGGACACCCGACAGATGTTTTTC. This codes for CACDTETNWGIRVGSWDTRQMFF. This chain links TRDV2 with TRDJ3; 13 nucleotides align to TRDD3. Germline V gives CDR1 GEAIGNYY, CDR2 EKD. Trimming at V came to 0 bases and at J to 0 bases, leaving 13 bases not matched to a gene. CDR3 size: 23 residues.

This clone was counted only a few times. This may arise from a read error, as a much more abundant clone is one base away. The chain links TRDV2 to TRDJ3; D remains unclear. The CDR3 totals 22 residues. The germline V gene encodes CDR1 GEAIGNYY and CDR2 EKD. The ends were cut back, 0 bases at V and 2 bases at J, with 25 bases in the middle. The CDR3 loop is CACDTINSKDLSYPWDTRQMFF. CDR3 DNA sequence: TGTGCCTGTGACACCATCAATTCAAAGGATTTATCTTACCCCTGGGACACCCGACAGATGTTTTTC.

This rearrangement joins TRDV2 to TRDJ3, with 13 bases that match TRDD3. The V segment lost 2 bases and the J segment 2 bases; nucleotides outside the gene matches: 5. The CDR3 is 19 amino acids. CDR1 is GEAIGNYY and CDR2 is EKD in the germline V gene. The CDR3 protein is CACDRITGGYAWDTRQMFF. Here the CDR3 DNA reads TGTGCCTGTGACAGGATTACTGGGGGATACGCCTGGGACACCCGACAGATGTTTTTC.

This clone has more than one count but fewer than ten. The protein that TCRdb holds for this DNA derives from a much larger clone and differs from the translated DNA at residue 13, which likely indicates a read error; the protein shown here is translated from the DNA. This chain joins TRDV2 and TRDJ1, with 10 bases aligning to TRDD3. There are 19 residues in the CDR3. Germline loops: CDR1 GEAIGNYY, CDR2 EKD. The CDR3 region has the DNA TGTGCTTGTGACACCGTAGAGGGATGGGGGATACAGACGGGCGATAAACTCATCTTT. It encodes CACDTVEGWGIQTGDKLIF.

About this clone: The likely explanation is a read error, given a far larger clone one base away. Other DNA sequences in the sample encode the same CDR3. V usage is TRDV2 and J usage is TRDJ1; TRDD3 matches 8 bases. This CDR3 comprises 15 residues. Germline-derived CDR1 and CDR2 are GEAIGNYY and EKD. V trimming: 1 base; J trimming: 4 bases; junction bases outside the gene matches: 7. The chain's CDR3 is CACDTVGDRGDKLIF. The CDR3 nucleotides are TGTGCCTGTGACACAGTGGGGGATCGTGGCGATAAACTCATCTTT.

This clone has just a few counts. The TCRdb protein comes from a much larger clone and disagrees with this DNA's translation at residue 8, likely due to a read error; the protein given here is derived from the DNA. V usage is TRDV2 and J usage is TRDJ1, with D possibly being TRDD3 (5 bases). Germline-derived CDR1 and CDR2 are GEAIGNYY and EKD. The V end lost 3 bases, the J end lost 0 bases, and 22 bases lay between the germline ends. The CDR3 covers 18 residues. In DNA, the CDR3 is TGTGCCTGTGACCAGCTACTGGAGGCGAAAACGTACACCGATAAACTCATCTTT. This translates into CACDQLLEAKTYTDKLIF.

V and J are TRDV2 and TRDJ1; the match to TRDD3 covers 13 bases. The CDR3 is made up of 18 amino acids. With V trimmed by 1 base and J by 2 bases, 9 bases remained unmatched. The germline CDR1 and CDR2 sequences are GEAIGNYY and EKD. CDR3 residues: CACDTLGDTRSWTDKLIF. CDR3 coding DNA: TGTGCCTGTGACACACTGGGGGATACGCGGAGTTGGACCGATAAACTCATCTTT.